The present T cell receptor beta chain was sequenced within a study of siplizumab effects on memory and regulatory T cells. General study findings and limits: Naive T cells appeared more varied than memory cells and looked like key alloresponse contributors. To unstimulated subsets, only a minor fraction of alloreactive clones could be mapped.

Germline V gene sequence: CDR1 SGHDN, CDR2 FVKESK. Trimming took off 4 bases at V and 5 bases at J, with 18 bases between the two ends. There are 17 residues in the CDR3. Comment on this clone: Its antigen is as yet unknown.

Per-sample assaying covered about 10^5 TCR templates. Method: immunoSEQ multiplex PCR; TCRdb's copy keeps in-frame clones and lacks some. There are about 99,000 clones in the sample; over 85% occur only once, and 0.62% lies in the top ten. The sequencing input was Tregs sorted from blood. The clonotype originates from a human donor in good health. The chain links TRBV14 to TRBJ1-6, with unresolved D. The DNA for the CDR3 is TGTGCCAGCAGCCTTCCGGGCCCCGGGAGGCATAATTCACCCCTCCACTTT. Amino acids: CASSLPGPGRHNSPLHF.